The 21 T cell receptor beta chains below come from one sample, sequenced in a study of human T cells and chemical hapten exposure. TCRdb recomputed calls from the RACE reads with MiXCR, one row per CDR3 protein. The sample lists 50,000 to 60,000 distinct CDR3 sequences; around 11% were seen once. The time point is: patch test 3, about 24 weeks after DPC sensitization. Treatment described: therapeutic diphenylcyclopropenone sensitization with weekly scalp DPC. The starting material was whole blood, obtained in connection with sensitization to the hapten diphenylcyclopropenone (DPC). These receptors all come from a man aged 25 to 40 with alopecia areata. Some clones in this sample may be carry-over from other donors' samples.

This clonotype came up a few times. The chain has TRBV7-8 and TRBJ1-4; D perhaps matches TRBD1 (6 bases). The germline gives CDR1 SGHVS, CDR2 FQNEAQ. CDR3 length equals 12 residues. The V end lost 1 base, the J end lost 10 bases, and 7 bases lay between the germline ends. This CDR3 reads CASSLDRVKLFF. Written as DNA, the CDR3 is TGTGCCAGCAGCTTAGACAGGGTAAAACTGTTTTTT.

This clonotype was seen ten or more times. This chain links TRBV29-1 with TRBJ2-1; the match to TRBD1 covers 8 bases. Unmatched junction bases numbered 3, after V lost 5 bases and J lost 3 bases. The V gene's germline CDR1 is SQVTM and CDR2 ANQGSEA. The CDR3 is 13 amino acids. The CDR3 DNA reads as TGCAGCGTTCAGGGGGCCCGCTACAATGAGCAGTTCTTC. This codes for CSVQGARYNEQFF.

The sample holds a few counts of this clonotype. The chain recombines TRBV13 with TRBJ1-3, with D uncertain. Trimming removed 4 bases at V and 0 bases at J, with 13 bases between. Per germline, CDR1 PRHDT and CDR2 FYEKMQ (reference sequence). This CDR3 has 16 residues. The CDR3 is CASSSSPRSSGNTIYF. The DNA for the CDR3 is TGTGCCAGCAGCTCCAGCCCACGGAGCTCTGGAAACACCATATATTTT.

A few counts support this clonotype. This chain uses TRBV18 with TRBJ2-3; the D is unclear. The CDR3 has 13 amino acids. V lost 6 bases, J lost 2 bases, and 9 bases lay in between. Per the germline V gene, CDR1 is KGHSH and CDR2 is LQKENI. The CDR3 coding sequence is TGTGCCAGCTCCAACTTTGACACAGATACGCAGTATTTT. Encoded protein: CASSNFDTDTQYF.

This clonotype was found a few times. The genes are TRBV5-4 and TRBJ2-3; D unresolved. CDR3 length: 15 amino acids. With 0 bases removed from V and 4 bases from J, the gap between germline ends came to 12 bases. CDR1 and CDR2 (germline): SGHNT, YYREEE (reference sequence). In DNA form, the CDR3 reads TGTGCCAGCAGCTTGGGCAGCCAGAAGGCAGATACGCAGTATTTT. Protein sequence: CASSLGSQKADTQYF. Complete variable domain (other parts from reference TRBV5-4 and TRBJ2-3): ETGVTQSPTHLIKTRGQQVTLRCSSQSGHNTVSWYQQALGQGPQFIFQYYREEENGRGNFPPRFSGLQFPNYSSELNVNALELDDSALYLCASSLGSQKADTQYFGPGTRLTVL.

This clonotype was observed a few times. The V gene is TRBV3-1, the J gene TRBJ2-7; D ambiguous. Trimming took off 2 bases at V and 3 bases at J, with 5 bases between the two ends. The CDR3 extends over 12 amino acids. Germline values: CDR1 LGHDT, CDR2 YNNKEL (reference sequence). This chain's CDR3 is CASSQSIYEQYF. The CDR3 DNA follows: TGTGCCAGCAGCCAATCAATCTACGAGCAGTACTTC.

This clonotype was seen repeatedly, ten times or more. J is TRBJ1-2 and V is TRBV7-9; D not resolved. V lost 5 bases and J 8 bases, leaving 18 bases between the germline ends. The CDR3 totals 14 residues. Germline assignment: CDR1 SEHNR and CDR2 FQNEAQ (reference sequence). The CDR3 DNA reads TGTGCCAGCAGCCCCTTTACCCGAGGTAGCGGCTACACCTTC. This sequence encodes CASSPFTRGSGYTF.

The sample holds many counts of this clonotype. V usage is TRBV9 and J usage is TRBJ1-1; 11 bases fit TRBD1. The junction had 4 bases not matched to a gene; V was cut back by 3 bases and J by 0 bases. Germline V CDR1 and CDR2: SGDLS, YYNGEE. The CDR3 is 16 amino acids. CDR3 DNA: TGTGCCAGCAGCGCATGGACAGGGGGCTTGAACACTGAAGCTTTCTTT. Its protein is CASSAWTGGLNTEAFF.

The chain carries TRBV6-2 or TRBV6-3 and TRBJ2-1; D may correspond to TRBD1 or TRBD2 (5 bases each). The V gene's germline CDR1 is MNHEY and CDR2 SVGEGT. The length of the CDR3 is 12 residues. V dropped 11 bases and J dropped 1 base, with 9 bases sitting between them. The CDR3 bases are TGTGCCGTGGGGGTATCCTACAATGAGCAGTTCTTC. It encodes CAVGVSYNEQFF.

This clonotype showed up just a few times. The chain is built from TRBV20-1 and TRBJ1-2, with 12 bases that match TRBD1. Germline V gives CDR1 DFQATT, CDR2 SNEGSKA (reference sequence). J lost 8 bases, V lost 5 bases, and 6 bases had no gene match. The CDR3 extends over 13 amino acids. Written as DNA, the CDR3 is TGCAGTGCTCCCCCCGGGACAGGGGGCGGCTACACCTTC. As protein: CSAPPGTGGGYTF.

The chain joins TRBV28 to TRBJ2-4; perhaps TRBD1 as D (5 bases). This CDR3 spans 13 amino acids. Germline V gene data show CDR1 as MDHEN and CDR2 as SYDVKM. V lost 10 bases and J lost 6, with 16 bases in between. This CDR3 reads CATWRQLGNIQYF. CDR3 DNA: TGTGCCACCTGGAGACAGTTGGGAAACATTCAGTACTTC.

The chain employs TRBV29-1 and TRBJ1-1, with 7 nucleotides matching TRBD1. V lost 4 bases to trimming and J lost 4 bases; unmatched junction nucleotides: 12. The CDR3 is 15 amino acids. The germline V gene encodes CDR1 SQVTM and CDR2 ANQGSEA. CDR3 protein: CSVGDPTGLGTEAFF. In DNA form, the CDR3 reads TGCAGCGTTGGCGACCCGACAGGGTTGGGCACTGAAGCTTTCTTT.

V gene TRBV19 combines with J gene TRBJ1-3; the D gene is possibly TRBD1 (6 bases). Trimming took off 5 bases at V and 0 bases at J, with 14 bases between the two ends. Germline V CDR1 and CDR2: LNHDA, SQIVND (reference sequence). The CDR3 runs 16 residues. CDR3 loop: CASSARTAYSGNTIYF. The CDR3 DNA is TGTGCCAGTAGTGCCCGGACAGCTTACTCTGGAAACACCATATATTTT.

The chain recombines TRBV7-9 with TRBJ2-2, with TRBD1 identical over 9 bases. Germline trimming cut 2 bases from V and 5 bases from J; bases unmatched to any gene: 6. Germline-derived CDR1 and CDR2 are SEHNR and FQNEAQ (reference sequence). This CDR3 is 16 amino acids long. This CDR3 is CASSLTGTGRTGELFF. The CDR3 DNA reads as TGTGCCAGCAGCTTAACCGGGACAGGGAGGACCGGGGAGCTGTTTTTT.

This clonotype occurred many times. The chain carries TRBV18 and TRBJ2-2; possibly TRBD2 for D (6 bases). The CDR3 totals 16 residues. Between the trimmed V and J ends, which lost 0 bases and 7 bases, there was a span of 15 bases. Germline CDR1 reads KGHSH; CDR2 reads LQKENI. The CDR3 loop reads CASSPPGGLQRGELFF. The CDR3 coding sequence is TGTGCCAGCTCACCACCGGGGGGACTCCAGCGCGGGGAGCTGTTTTTT.

This clonotype was seen a handful of times. The V call is TRBV4-2, the J call TRBJ2-7; 9 bases line up with TRBD1. V gave up 4 bases and J gave up 3 bases; unmatched junction bases: 7. Germline assignment: CDR1 LGHNA and CDR2 YNFKEQ. This CDR3 comprises 15 residues. DNA for the CDR3: TGTGCCAGCAGCCGCGTTCCGGGACAGGGCTACGAGCAGTACTTC. Amino acids: CASSRVPGQGYEQYF.

This clonotype has ten or more counts. The chain is built from TRBV6-5 and TRBJ1-2, with 8 nucleotides matching TRBD1. V gave up 4 bases and J gave up 8 bases; unmatched junction bases: 6. The CDR3 has 13 residues. The germline V gene has CDR1 MNHEY and CDR2 SVGAGI. CDR3 DNA sequence: TGTGCCAGCAGTTCCGGACAGGGTTTAGGCTACACCTTC. Translated, it gives CASSSGQGLGYTF.

This clonotype was counted at least ten times. The DNA of the CDR3 is TGTGCCAGCAGCTTGACGGACTTGAGGCCCCAGCATTTT. This translates into CASSLTDLRPQHF. The chain is built from TRBV7-2 and TRBJ1-5; D is uncertain. V was clipped by 3 bases and J by 9 bases, with 12 bases between them. Looked up from germline, CDR1 is SGHTA and CDR2 is FQGNSA. There are 13 residues in the CDR3.

This clonotype came up a few times. The chain carries TRBV29-1 and TRBJ1-1; D is uncertain. Germline lookup yields CDR1 SQVTM and CDR2 ANQGSEA. The CDR3 contains 11 residues. V gave up 8 bases and J gave up 1 base, with 8 bases separating them. The CDR3: CSMLTNTEAFF. The CDR3, as DNA: TGCAGCATGCTCACGAACACTGAAGCTTTCTTT.

This chain joins TRBV30 and TRBJ1-1; D unclear. Germline V gives CDR1 GTSNPN, CDR2 SVGIG (reference sequence). V lost 5 bases to trimming and J lost 4 bases, with 14 bases between them. The CDR3 loop spans 13 amino acids. CDR3 coding DNA: TGTGCCTGGGAGACTCTCGCCGGCACTGAAGCTTTCTTT. It codes for CAWETLAGTEAFF.

The J gene is TRBJ1-1, the V gene TRBV11-1; D is possibly TRBD1 (6 bases). The CDR3 totals 15 residues. The germline CDR1 and CDR2 sequences are SGHAT and FQDESV (reference sequence). V dropped 5 bases and J dropped 7 bases, with 20 bases sitting between them. CDR3 loop: CASSSTGTPPFEAFF. The CDR3 DNA is TGTGCCAGCAGCAGTACCGGGACACCTCCGTTTGAAGCTTTCTTT.